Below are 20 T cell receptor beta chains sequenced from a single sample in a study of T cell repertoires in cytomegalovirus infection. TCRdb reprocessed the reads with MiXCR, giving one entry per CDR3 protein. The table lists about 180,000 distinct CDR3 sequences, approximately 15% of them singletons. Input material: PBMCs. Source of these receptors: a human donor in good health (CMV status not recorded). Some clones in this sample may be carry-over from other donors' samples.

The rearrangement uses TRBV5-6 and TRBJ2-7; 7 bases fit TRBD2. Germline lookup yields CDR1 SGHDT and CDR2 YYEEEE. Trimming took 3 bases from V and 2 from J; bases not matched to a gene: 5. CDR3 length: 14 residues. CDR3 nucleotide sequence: TGTGCCAGCAGCTCGGGCCGGGGGGCCTACGAGCAGTACTTC. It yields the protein CASSSGRGAYEQYF.

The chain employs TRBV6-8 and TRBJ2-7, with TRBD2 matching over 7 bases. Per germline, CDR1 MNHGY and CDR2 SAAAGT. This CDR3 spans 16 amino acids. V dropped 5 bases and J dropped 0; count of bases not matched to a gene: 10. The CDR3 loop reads CASSAMTSSDSYEQYF. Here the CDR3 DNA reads TGTGCCAGCAGTGCGATGACTAGCTCCGACTCCTACGAGCAGTACTTC.

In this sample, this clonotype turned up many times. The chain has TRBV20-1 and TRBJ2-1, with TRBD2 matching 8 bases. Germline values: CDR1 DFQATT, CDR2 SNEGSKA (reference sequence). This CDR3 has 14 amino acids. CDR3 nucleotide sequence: TGCAGCGCGCAAAGCGGGAGCTTAGGAAATGAGCAGTTCTTC. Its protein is CSAQSGSLGNEQFF.

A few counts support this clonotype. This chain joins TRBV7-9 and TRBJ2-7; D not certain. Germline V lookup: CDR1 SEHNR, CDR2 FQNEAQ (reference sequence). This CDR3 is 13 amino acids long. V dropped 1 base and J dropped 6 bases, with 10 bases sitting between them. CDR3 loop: CASSLGSASEQYF. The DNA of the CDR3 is TGTGCCAGCAGCTTAGGGTCGGCCAGCGAGCAGTACTTC.

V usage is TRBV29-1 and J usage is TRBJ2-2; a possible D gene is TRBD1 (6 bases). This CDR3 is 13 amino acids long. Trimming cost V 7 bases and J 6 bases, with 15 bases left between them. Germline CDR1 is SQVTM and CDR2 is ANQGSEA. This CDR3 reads CSGRGFGPGELFF. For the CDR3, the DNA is TGCAGCGGTAGGGGGTTCGGACCCGGGGAGCTGTTTTTT.

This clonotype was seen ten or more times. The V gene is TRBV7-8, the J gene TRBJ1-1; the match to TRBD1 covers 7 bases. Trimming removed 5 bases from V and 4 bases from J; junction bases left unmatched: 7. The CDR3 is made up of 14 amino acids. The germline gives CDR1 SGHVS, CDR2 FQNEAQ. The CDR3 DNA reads TGTGCCAGCAGCCGTACAGGGGTGGTCACTGAAGCTTTCTTT. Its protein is CASSRTGVVTEAFF.

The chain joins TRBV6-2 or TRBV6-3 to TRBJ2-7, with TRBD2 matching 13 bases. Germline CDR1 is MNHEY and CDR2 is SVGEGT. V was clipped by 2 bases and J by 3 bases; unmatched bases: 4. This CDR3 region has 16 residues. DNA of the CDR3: TGTGCCAGCAGTTACGGGACTAGCGGGAATCTCTACGAGCAGTACTTC. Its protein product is CASSYGTSGNLYEQYF.

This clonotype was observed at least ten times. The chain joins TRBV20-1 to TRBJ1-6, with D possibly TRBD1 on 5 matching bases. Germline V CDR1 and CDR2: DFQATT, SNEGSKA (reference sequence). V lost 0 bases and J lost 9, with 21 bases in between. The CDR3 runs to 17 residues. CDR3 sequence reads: CSARDPGGGVRSSPLHF. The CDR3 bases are TGCAGTGCTAGAGATCCAGGTGGGGGGGTGAGGAGTTCACCCCTCCACTTT.

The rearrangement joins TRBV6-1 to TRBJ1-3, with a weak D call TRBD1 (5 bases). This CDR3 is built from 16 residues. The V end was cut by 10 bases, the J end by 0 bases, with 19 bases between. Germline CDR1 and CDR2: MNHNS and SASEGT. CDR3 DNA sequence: TGTGCCACCATGGGGCGGGTACGGATCTCTGGAAACACCATATATTTT. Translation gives CATMGRVRISGNTIYF.

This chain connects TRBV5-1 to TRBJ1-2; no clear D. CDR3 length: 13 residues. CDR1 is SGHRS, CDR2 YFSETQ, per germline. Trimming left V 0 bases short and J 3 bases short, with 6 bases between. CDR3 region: CASSLVADYGYTF. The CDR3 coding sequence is TGCGCCAGCAGCTTGGTCGCAGACTATGGCTACACCTTC.

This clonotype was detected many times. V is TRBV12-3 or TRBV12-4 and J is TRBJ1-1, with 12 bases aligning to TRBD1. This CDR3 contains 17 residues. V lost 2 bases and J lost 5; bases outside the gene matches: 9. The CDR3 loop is CASSLWIGTGGRTEAFF. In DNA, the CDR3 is TGTGCCAGCAGTTTATGGATTGGGACAGGGGGCAGGACTGAAGCTTTCTTT.

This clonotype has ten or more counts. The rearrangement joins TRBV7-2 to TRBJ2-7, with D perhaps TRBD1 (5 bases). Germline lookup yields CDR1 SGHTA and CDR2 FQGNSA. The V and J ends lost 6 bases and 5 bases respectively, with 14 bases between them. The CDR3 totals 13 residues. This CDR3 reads CASSFNRIHEQYF. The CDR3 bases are TGTGCCAGCAGTTTTAACAGGATCCACGAGCAGTACTTC.

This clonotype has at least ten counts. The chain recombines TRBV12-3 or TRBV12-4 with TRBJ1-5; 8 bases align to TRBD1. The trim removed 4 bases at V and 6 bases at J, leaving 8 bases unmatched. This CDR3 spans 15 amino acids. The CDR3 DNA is TGTGCCAGCAGTTGGACAGGGCAGGATGCTCAGCCCCAGCATTTT. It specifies CASSWTGQDAQPQHF.

Here the CDR3 DNA reads TGCGCCAGCAGCCAAATTGGGGACCCCCGGGAGCAGTACTTC. Its protein is CASSQIGDPREQYF. The chain couples TRBV4-1 to TRBJ2-7, with D perhaps TRBD1 or TRBD2 (5 bases each). Germline V gives CDR1 MGHRA, CDR2 YSYEKL. The CDR3 has 14 amino acids. V was cut by 2 bases and J by 7 bases, with 15 bases left in between.

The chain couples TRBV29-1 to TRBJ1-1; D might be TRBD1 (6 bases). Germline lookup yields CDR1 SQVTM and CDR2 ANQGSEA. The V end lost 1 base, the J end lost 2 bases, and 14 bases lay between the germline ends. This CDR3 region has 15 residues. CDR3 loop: CSVEGRGTPNTEAFF. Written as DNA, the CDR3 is TGCAGCGTTGAAGGAAGGGGGACACCAAACACTGAAGCTTTCTTT.

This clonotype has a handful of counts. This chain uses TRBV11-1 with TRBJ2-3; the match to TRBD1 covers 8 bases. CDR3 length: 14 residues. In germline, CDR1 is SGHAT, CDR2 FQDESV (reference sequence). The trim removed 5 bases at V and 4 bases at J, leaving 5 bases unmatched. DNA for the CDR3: TGTGCCAGCAGCACGACGACAGGGGCAGATACGCAGTATTTT. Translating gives CASSTTTGADTQYF. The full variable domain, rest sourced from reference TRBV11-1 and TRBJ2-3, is EAEVAQSPRYKITEKSQAVAFWCDPISGHATLYWYRQILGQGPELLVQFQDESVVDDSQLPKDRFSAERLKGVDSTLKIQPAELGDSAMYLCASSTTTGADTQYFGPGTRLTVL.

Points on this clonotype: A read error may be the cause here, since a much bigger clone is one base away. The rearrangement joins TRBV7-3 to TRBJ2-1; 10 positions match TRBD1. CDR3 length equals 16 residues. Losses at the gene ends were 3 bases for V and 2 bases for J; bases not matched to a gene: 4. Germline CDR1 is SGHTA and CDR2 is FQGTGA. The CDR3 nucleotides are TGTGCCAGCAGCTTTGCCGGGACAGGGGCCTACAATGAGCAGTTCTTC. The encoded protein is CASSFAGTGAYNEQFF.

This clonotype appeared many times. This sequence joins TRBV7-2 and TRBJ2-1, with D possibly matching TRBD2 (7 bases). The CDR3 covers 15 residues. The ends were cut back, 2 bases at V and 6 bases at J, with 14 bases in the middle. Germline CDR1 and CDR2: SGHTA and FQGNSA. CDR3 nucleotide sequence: TGTGCCAGCAGCTTATCGTGGGGGGGCCGCAATGAGCAGTTCTTC. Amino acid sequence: CASSLSWGGRNEQFF.

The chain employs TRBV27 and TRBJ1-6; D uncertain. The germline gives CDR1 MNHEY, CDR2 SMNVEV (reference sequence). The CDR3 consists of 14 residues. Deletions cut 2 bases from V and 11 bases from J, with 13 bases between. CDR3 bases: TGTGCCAGCAGTTTAGAGGGTACGGGTACACCCCTCCACTTT. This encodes CASSLEGTGTPLHF.

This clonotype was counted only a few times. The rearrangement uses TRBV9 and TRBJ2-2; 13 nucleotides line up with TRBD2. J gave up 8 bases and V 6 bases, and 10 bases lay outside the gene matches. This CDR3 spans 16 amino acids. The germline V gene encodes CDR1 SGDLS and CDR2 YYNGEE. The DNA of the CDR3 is TGTGCCAGCACCCGAACTAGCGGGAGGGCCCCGGGGGAGCTGTTTTTT. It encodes CASTRTSGRAPGELFF.